The entry below describes one T cell receptor beta chain. This clonotype is medium-sized (0.01 to 0.1%) by its frequency; no count is available. Which antigen it targets is not known. CDR1 and CDR2 are drawn from the germline V gene (reference sequence): MNHEY, SMNVEV. Spanning cysteine to phenylalanine, the CDR3 consists of 13 amino acids. Only the protein sequence is given. TRB rearrangements were amplified by multiplex PCR following a touch-down protocol, with the TRB-A and TRB-B primer pools mixed in one tube. Illumina adapters and sample indices were added to the amplicons through two consecutive PCR reactions using Phusion HS II polymerase. Amplicons were gel-purified with the NucleoSpin Gel and PCR Clean-up kit, then quantified by Qubit and quality-checked on an Agilent 2100 Bioanalyzer. Sequencing of the libraries was performed on an Illumina MiSeq with 600-cycle, single-indexed, paired-end runs. Processing in the source paper ran as follows. Alignment and assembly of TRB reads were performed with MiXCR version 2.1.12 and the default MiXCR reference library. A clone was defined by each unique CDR3 nucleotide sequence, and the analysis included only productive sequences supported by at least two reads. Repertoire diversity was assessed by alpha-parameterized diversity profiles (alpha 0 to 5), including Shannon (alpha 1) and Simpson (alpha 2) indices, computed with an R script. Combinatorial TRB VJ usage was computed with the tcR package and compared between cohorts by principal component analysis with ade4. GLIPH was used to cluster TCRbeta CDR3s in pairs of cohorts matched for age and read depth, and a Wilcoxon test was used to compare cluster frequencies. TCRdb reprocessed the reads, so every CDR3 protein sequence counts as one entry and DNA is not shown. The V and J calls reflect TCRdb's pipeline rather than the authors' work. The sample table records nearly 7,500 distinct CDR3 sequences. Of the sample, roughly 3.6% falls within the top ten clones.

The data were obtained in a study of T cell clusters in autoimmune cytopenias (dated by TCRdb to the late 2010s). Turning to the overall study: The median TRB sequencing depth was just over 50,000 reads per sample, and the median number of distinct TRB clonotypes was around 2,500 per sample. In autoimmune cytopenia patients, peripheral blood TRB and IGH repertoires were sequenced during active disease and over treatment follow-up, together with healthy, CLL and autoimmune hepatitis controls. The study aimed to test whether autoimmune cytopenia patients carry a disease-specific immune repertoire signature usable as a blood-based biomarker.

General conclusions and limits of the study: The T cell clusters were defined only in silico, and the functional role of the clusters was left to be validated experimentally. Healthy donors had almost three times as many exclusive TRB clusters as active autoimmune hepatitis patients, a finding consistent with an autoimmunity-wide signature. In the comparison of secondary cytopenia with CLL, no cluster-lack signature showed up, apparently because the dominant lymphoma-associated repertoire masked the signature. GLIPH suggested that primary autoimmune cytopenia patients lacked physiological T cell clusters: 50 to 55 clusters were exclusive to healthy donors versus roughly 15 exclusive to patients. TRB repertoire shifts, with less even repertoires in secondary cytopenia and CLL, mostly reflected lymphoma bias rather than autoimmunity.

Each sample's TRB amplification started from approximately 230 ng of peripheral blood genomic DNA, which corresponds to some 36,000 genome equivalents. This receptor was taken from a human donor with an autoimmune cytopenia or autoimmune hepatitis (not recorded which). Sequencing input: peripheral blood. In this chain, TRBV27 is recombined with TRBJ2-3; the D gene TCRdb calls, TRBD1, cannot be checked with no DNA. The CDR3 sequence is CASTGLDTDTQYF.